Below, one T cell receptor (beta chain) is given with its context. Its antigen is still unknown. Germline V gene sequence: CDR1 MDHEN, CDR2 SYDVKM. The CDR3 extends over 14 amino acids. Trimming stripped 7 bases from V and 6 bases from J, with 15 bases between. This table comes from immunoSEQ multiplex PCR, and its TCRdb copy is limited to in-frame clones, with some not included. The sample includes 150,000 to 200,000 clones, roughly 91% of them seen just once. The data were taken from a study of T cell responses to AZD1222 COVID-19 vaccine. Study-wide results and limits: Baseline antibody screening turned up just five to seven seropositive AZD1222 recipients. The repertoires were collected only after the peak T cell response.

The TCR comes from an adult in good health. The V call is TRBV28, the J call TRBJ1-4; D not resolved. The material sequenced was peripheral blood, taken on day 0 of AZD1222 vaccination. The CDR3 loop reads CASKRDMVDEKLFF. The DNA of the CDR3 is TGTGCCAGCAAGAGAGACATGGTTGATGAAAAACTGTTTTTT.